The T cell receptor (beta chain) under discussion was sequenced for a study of cytomegalovirus exposure and HLA in healthy donors. Study-level points and caveats: Near-uniform donor sequencing depth was presumed by presence/absence analyses. According to an earlier analysis, most TCR beta V segments yielded productive rearrangements about 90% or about 30% of the time.

Of note for this clone: As yet, its antigen is unknown.

Primers included in the PCR were 60 Vbeta and 13 Jbeta primers. Study processing details: In a later analysis, around 10 million of tens of millions of unique beta chains occurred in at least two donors. Profiled with immunoSEQ multiplex PCR; TCRdb holds only in-frame clones, not every one. V, J and clone size derive from that table, while D and trimming were established from the DNA sequence. Of about 240,000 clones in the sample, around 81% are singletons; the top ten hold about 7.3%. Germline V gene data show CDR1 as SGHTA and CDR2 as FQGNSA. V dropped 2 bases and J dropped 4; count of bases not matched to a gene: 4. The CDR3 consists of 15 residues.

The sequenced sample consisted of PBMCs. The sequence came from a woman aged 55-69 years in good health and CMV-seropositive. The genes are TRBV7-2 and TRBJ2-1; 8 bases are a match to TRBD2. CDR3 region: CASSLRTSGYNEQFF. In nucleotides, the CDR3 is TGTGCCAGCAGCTTACGAACTAGCGGTTACAATGAGCAGTTCTTC. Drawing the rest from reference TRBV7-2 and TRBJ2-1, the complete variable domain is GAGVSQSPSNKVTEKGKDVELRCDPISGHTALYWYRQSLGQGLEFLIYFQGNSAPDKSGLPSDRFSAERTGGSVSTLTIQRTQQEDSAVYLCASSLRTSGYNEQFFGPGTRLTVL.